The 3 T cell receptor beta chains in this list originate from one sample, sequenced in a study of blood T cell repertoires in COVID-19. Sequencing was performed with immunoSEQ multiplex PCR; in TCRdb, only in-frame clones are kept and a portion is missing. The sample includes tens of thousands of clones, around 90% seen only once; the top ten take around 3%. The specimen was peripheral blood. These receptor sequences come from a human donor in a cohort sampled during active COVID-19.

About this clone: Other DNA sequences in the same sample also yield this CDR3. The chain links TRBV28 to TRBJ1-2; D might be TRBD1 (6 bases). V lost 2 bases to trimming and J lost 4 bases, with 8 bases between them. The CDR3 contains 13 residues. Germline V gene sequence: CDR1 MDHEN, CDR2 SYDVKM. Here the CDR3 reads CASSLLGGYGYTF. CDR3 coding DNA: TGTGCCAGCAGTTTACTAGGGGGCTATGGCTACACCTTC.

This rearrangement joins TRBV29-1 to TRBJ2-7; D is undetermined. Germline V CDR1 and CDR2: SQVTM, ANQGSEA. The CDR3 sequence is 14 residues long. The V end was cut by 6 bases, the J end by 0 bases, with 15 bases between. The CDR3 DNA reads TGCAGCGTCATCCAACTCATGAGCTCCTACGAGCAGTACTTC. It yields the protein CSVIQLMSSYEQYF.

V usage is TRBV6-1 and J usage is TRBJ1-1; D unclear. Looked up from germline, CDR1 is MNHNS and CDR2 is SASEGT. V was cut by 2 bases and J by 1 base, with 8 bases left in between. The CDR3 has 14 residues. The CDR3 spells CASSESGTNTEAFF. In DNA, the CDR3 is TGTGCCAGCAGTGAAAGCGGTACGAACACTGAAGCTTTCTTT.